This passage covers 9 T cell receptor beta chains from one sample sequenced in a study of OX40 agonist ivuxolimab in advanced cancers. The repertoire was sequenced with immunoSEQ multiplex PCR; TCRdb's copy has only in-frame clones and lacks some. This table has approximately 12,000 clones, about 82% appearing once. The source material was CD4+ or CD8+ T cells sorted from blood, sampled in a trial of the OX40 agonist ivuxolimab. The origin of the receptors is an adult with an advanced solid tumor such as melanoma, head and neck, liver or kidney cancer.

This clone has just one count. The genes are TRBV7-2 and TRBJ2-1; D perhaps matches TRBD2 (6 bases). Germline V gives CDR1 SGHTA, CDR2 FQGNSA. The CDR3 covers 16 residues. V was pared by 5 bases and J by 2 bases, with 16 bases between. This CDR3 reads CASSPSWDWPYNEQFF. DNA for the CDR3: TGTGCCAGCAGCCCCTCGTGGGACTGGCCCTACAATGAGCAGTTCTTC.

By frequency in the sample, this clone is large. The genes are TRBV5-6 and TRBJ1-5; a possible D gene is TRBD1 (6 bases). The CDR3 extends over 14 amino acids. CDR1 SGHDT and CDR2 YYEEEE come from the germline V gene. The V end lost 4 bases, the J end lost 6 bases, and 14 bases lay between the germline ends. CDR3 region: CASSEGGFGQPQHF. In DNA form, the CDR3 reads TGTGCCAGCAGCGAGGGGGGCTTCGGTCAGCCCCAGCATTTT.

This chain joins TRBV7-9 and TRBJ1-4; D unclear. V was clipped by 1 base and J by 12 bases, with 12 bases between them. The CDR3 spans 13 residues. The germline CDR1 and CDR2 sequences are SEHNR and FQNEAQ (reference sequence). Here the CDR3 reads CASSLGTEEELFF. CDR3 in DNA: TGTGCCAGCAGCTTAGGAACGGAGGAGGAACTGTTTTTT.

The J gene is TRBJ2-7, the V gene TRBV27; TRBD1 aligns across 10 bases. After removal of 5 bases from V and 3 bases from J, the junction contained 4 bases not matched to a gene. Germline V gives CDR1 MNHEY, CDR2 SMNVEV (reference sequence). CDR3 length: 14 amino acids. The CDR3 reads CASSPGTGVYEQYF. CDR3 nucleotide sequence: TGTGCCAGCAGTCCCGGGACAGGGGTCTACGAGCAGTACTTC.

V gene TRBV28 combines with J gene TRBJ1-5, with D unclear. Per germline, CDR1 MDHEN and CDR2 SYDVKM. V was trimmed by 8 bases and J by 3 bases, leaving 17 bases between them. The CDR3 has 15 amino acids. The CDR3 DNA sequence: TGTGCCAGCTCCTCCGACACAGAGTCCAATCAGCCCCAGCATTTT. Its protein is CASSSDTESNQPQHF.

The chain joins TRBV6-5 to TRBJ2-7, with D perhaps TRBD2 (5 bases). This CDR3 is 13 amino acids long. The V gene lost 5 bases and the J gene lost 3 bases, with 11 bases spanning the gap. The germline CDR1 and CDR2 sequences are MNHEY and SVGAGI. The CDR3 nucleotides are TGTGCCAGCAGTCAAGGACTTTTCTACGAGCAGTACTTC. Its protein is CASSQGLFYEQYF.

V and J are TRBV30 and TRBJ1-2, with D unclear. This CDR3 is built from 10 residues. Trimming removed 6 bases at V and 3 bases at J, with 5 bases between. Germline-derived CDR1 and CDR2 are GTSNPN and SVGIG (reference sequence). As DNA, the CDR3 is TGTGCCTGTGAGGACTATGGCTACACCTTC. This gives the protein CACEDYGYTF. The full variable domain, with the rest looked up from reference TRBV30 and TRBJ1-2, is SQTIHQWPATLVQPVGSPLSLECTVEGTSNPNLYWYRQAAGRGLQLLFYSVGIGQISSEVPQNLSASRPQDRQFILSSKKLLLSDSGFYLCACEDYGYTFGSGTRLTVV.

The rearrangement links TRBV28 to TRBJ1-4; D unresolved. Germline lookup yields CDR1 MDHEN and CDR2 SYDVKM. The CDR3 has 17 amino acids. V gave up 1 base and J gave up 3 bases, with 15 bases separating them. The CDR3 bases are TGTGCCAGCAGTTTATCCCCCGGGGATACACCTAATGAAAAACTGTTTTTT. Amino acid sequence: CASSLSPGDTPNEKLFF. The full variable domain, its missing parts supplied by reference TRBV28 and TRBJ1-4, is DVKVTQSSRYLVKRTGEKVFLECVQDMDHENMFWYRQDPGLGLRLIYFSYDVKMKEKGDIPEGYSVSREKKERFSLILESASTNQTSMYLCASSLSPGDTPNEKLFFGSGTQLSVL.

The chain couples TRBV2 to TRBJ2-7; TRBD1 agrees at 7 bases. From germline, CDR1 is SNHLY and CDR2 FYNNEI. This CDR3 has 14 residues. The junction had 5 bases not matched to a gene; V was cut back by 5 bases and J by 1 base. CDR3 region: CASSKGAESYEQYF. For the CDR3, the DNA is TGTGCCAGCAGTAAGGGGGCAGAGTCCTACGAGCAGTACTTC.